The clone carrying this T cell receptor beta chain was counted a few times. Its antigen is not known. The V gene lost 3 bases and the J gene lost 1 base, with 6 bases spanning the gap. The CDR3 length is 13 residues. TCR alpha and TCR beta cDNA libraries with sample barcodes and UMIs came from 5'RACE using constant-segment primers. TCRdb recomputed calls from the 5' RACE reads with MiXCR, one row per CDR3 protein. The sample includes 150,000 to 200,000 distinct CDR3 sequences, more than 15% of them seen just once. The data derive from a study of T-cell memory formation after mild COVID-19. Study overall: TCR clusters mostly belonged to single donors. Study results and caveats: Cross-reactive memory appears to have joined, as suggested by some responding clones showing up in pre-infection memory. Clones that contracted from day 15 to 85 had balanced CD4/CD8; later expanders were CD4+ biased.

Material: PBMCs or a T cell subset sorted from them (not recorded which). The TCR was taken from an adult woman who had mild COVID-19 (a few samples of this study predate the infection). Cell type and time point are not known. J is TRBJ1-1 and V is TRBV12-3 or TRBV12-4, with TRBD1 as a possible D gene (5 bases). The CDR3, as DNA: TGTGCCAGCAGTTTTAGGGGGAACACTGAAGCTTTCTTT. This translates into CASSFRGNTEAFF.